This paragraph covers one T cell receptor beta chain sequence. These data belong to a study of T-cell reconstitution after alpha-beta-depleted transplantation in children. Construction of the TCRbeta library involved unique molecular identifiers. From the PCR reads, TCRdb called clonotypes with MiXCR, one entry per CDR3 protein. The sample yields fewer than 400,000 distinct CDR3 sequences, roughly 21% seen once. The CDR3 sequence is 16 residues long. Looked up from germline, CDR1 is PRHDT and CDR2 is FYEKMQ (reference sequence). With 4 bases clipped from V and 2 bases from J, the junction kept 6 bases outside the gene matches.

The sequencing used PBMCs from the stem cell graft donor, collected from the stem cell graft. This chain links TRBV13 with TRBJ2-3, with 10 bases identical to TRBD2. The TCR sequence derives from a human donor who donated a stem cell graft to a child with acute myeloid leukemia. The chain's CDR3 is CASSSSTSGYTDTQYF. The CDR3 bases are TGTGCCAGCAGCTCTTCGACTAGCGGGTACACAGATACGCAGTATTTT.